One and the same sample provided the 2 T cell receptor beta chains below, sequenced in a study of cytomegalovirus exposure and HLA in healthy donors. PCR amplification relied on 60 Vbeta primers (plus 13 Jbeta primers). Here immunoSEQ multiplex PCR was the method, and the copy in TCRdb shows in-frame clones only, minus some. The sample consists of roughly 150,000 clones, almost 85% of them appearing once. The sample comprised PBMCs. The receptors derive from a man under 40 in good health and CMV-seropositive.

This chain joins TRBV5-5 and TRBJ2-5; TRBD1 aligns across 8 bases. Germline V gives CDR1 SGHKS, CDR2 YYEKEE (reference sequence). Trimming removed 2 bases from V and 5 bases from J; junction bases left unmatched: 5. The CDR3 totals 14 residues. The CDR3, as DNA: TGTGCCAGCAGCTTAGGACAGGGATGGGAGACCCAGTACTTC. This encodes CASSLGQGWETQYF.

This rearrangement joins TRBV7-9 to TRBJ1-2; D is unclear. Germline V gives CDR1 SEHNR, CDR2 FQNEAQ (reference sequence). V was pared by 1 base and J by 3 bases, with 6 bases between. CDR3 length: 13 residues. CDR3 amino acids: CASSLGGDYGYTF. The CDR3 nucleotides are TGTGCCAGCAGCTTAGGGGGAGACTATGGCTACACCTTC.